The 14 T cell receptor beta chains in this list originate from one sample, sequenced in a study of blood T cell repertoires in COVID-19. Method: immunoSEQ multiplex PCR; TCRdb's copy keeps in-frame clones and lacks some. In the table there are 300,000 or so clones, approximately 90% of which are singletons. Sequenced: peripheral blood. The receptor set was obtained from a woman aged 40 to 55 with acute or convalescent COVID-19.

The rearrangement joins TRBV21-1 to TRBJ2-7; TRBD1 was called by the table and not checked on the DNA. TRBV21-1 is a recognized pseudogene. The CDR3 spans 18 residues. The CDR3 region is CASSEKESGQGPHYEQYV. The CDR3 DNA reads TGTGCCAGCAGCGAAAAGGAAAGCGGACAGGGGCCTCACTACGAGCAGTACGTC.

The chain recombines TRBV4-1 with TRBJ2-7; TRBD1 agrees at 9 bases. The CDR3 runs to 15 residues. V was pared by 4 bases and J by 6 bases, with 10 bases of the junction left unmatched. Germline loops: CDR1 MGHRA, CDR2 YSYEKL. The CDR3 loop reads CASSLLPGQGSEQYV. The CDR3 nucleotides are TGCGCCAGCAGCCTCCTACCGGGACAGGGCAGCGAGCAGTACGTC.

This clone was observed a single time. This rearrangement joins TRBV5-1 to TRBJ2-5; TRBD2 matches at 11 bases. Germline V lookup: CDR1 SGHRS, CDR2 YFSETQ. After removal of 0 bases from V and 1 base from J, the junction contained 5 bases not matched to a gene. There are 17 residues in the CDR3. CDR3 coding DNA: TGCGCCAGCAGCTTGGTAAGGCTAGCGGGGGGCCAAGAGACCCAGTACTTC. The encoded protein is CASSLVRLAGGQETQYF. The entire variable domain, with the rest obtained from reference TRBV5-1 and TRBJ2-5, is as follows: KAGVTQTPRYLIKTRGQQVTLSCSPISGHRSVSWYQQTPGQGLQFLFEYFSETQRNKGNFPGRFSGRQFSNSRSEMNVSTLELGDSALYLCASSLVRLAGGQETQYFGPGTRLLVL.

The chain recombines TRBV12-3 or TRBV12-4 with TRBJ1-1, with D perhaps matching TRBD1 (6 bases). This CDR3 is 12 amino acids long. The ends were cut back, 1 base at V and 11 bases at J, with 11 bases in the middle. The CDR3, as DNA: TGTGCCAGCAGTTTAGTGGCAGGGGATGCTTTCTTT. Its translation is CASSLVAGDAFF.

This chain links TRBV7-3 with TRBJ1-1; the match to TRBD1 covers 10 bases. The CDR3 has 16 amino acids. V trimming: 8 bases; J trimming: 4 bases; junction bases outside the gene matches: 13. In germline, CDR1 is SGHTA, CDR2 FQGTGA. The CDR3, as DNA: TGTGCCAGCGCGGCTGGACAGGGGGTCTTCGGCACTGAAGCTTTCTTT. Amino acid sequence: CASAAGQGVFGTEAFF.

CDR3 loop: CASSSTGSGNTIYF. The CDR3 DNA is TGTGCCAGCAGCTCCACAGGCTCTGGAAACACCATATATTTT. The chain uses TRBV11-3 and TRBJ1-3, with a tentative D call TRBD1 (5 bases). The CDR3 runs 14 residues. Germline V gene data show CDR1 as SGHNT and CDR2 as YENEEA. V lost 4 bases to trimming and J lost 0 bases, with 7 bases between them.

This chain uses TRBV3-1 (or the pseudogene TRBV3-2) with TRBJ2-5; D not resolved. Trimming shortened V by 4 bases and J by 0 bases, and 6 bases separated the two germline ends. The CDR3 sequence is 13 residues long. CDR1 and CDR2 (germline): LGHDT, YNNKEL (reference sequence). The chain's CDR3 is CASSRSDQETQYF. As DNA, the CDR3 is TGTGCCAGCAGCCGCTCGGACCAAGAGACCCAGTACTTC.

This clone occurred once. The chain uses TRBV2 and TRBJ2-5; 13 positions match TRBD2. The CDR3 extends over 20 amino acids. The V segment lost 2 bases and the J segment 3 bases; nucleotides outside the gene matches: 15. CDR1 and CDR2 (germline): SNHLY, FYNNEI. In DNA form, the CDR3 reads TGTGCCAGCAGTGAACCCGGGACAGGGGAAGGACTAGCGGGGGAAGAGACCCAGTACTTC. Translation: CASSEPGTGEGLAGEETQYF.

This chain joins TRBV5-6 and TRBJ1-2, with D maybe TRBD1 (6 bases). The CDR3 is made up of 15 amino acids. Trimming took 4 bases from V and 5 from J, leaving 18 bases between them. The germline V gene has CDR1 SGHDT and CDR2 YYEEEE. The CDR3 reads CASSHRQAHPYGYTF. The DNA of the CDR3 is TGTGCCAGCAGCCATCGACAGGCCCATCCTTATGGCTACACCTTC. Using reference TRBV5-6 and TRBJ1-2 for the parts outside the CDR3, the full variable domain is DAGVTQSPTHLIKTRGQQVTLRCSPKSGHDTVSWYQQALGQGPQFIFQYYEEEERQRGNFPDRFSGHQFPNYSSELNVNALLLGDSALYLCASSHRQAHPYGYTFGSGTRLTVV.

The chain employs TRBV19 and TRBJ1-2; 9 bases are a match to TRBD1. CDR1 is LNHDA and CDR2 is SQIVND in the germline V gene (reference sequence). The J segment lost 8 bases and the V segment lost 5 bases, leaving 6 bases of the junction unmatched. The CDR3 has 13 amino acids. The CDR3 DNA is TGTGCCAGTAGTGACGGGACAGGGAAGGGCTACACCTTC. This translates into CASSDGTGKGYTF.

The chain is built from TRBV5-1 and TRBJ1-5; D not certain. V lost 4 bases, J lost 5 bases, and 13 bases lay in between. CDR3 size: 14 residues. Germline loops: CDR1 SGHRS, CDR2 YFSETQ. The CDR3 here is CASSREGGYQPQHF. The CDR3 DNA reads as TGCGCCAGCAGCCGCGAGGGAGGGTATCAGCCCCAGCATTTT.

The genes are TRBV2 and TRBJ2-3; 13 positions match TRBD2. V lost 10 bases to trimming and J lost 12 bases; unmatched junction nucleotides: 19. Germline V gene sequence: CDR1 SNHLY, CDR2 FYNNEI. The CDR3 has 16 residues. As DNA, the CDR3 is TGTGCCATTTACCTTCCCCACGGGACTAGCGGGGTCATACAGTATTTT. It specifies CAIYLPHGTSGVIQYF.

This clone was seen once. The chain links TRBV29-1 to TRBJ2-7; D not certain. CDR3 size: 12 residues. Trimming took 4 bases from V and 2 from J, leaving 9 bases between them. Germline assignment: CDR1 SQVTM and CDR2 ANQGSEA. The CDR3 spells CSVARSTYEQYV. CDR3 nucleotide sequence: TGCAGCGTTGCGAGGTCAACCTACGAGCAGTACGTC.

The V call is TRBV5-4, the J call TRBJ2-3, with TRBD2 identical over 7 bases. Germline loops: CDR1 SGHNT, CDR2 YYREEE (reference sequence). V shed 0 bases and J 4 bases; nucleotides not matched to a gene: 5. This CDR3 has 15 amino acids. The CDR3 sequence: CASSLVTGGSDTQYF. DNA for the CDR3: TGTGCCAGCAGCTTGGTGACGGGGGGTTCAGATACGCAGTATTTT.